These T cell receptor beta chains were read from a single sample in a study of post-analysis software for immune sequencing data. A single record per CDR3 protein comes from TCRdb applying MiXCR to the PCR reads. The data hold about 430,000 distinct CDR3 sequences, with approximately 37% observed a single time. The sequenced material came from blood. The receptor source for this set is a girl aged 2-10 years with multiple sclerosis. Both conserved end residues are part of each CDR3. Fields, in order: J gene, clone size, V gene, D gene, CDR3 protein, CDR3 DNA. A D gene is named only where the DNA matches it firmly. Clone size is shown for a subset of rows, as once, few, many or a class of expanded clone.

J: TRBJ2-1
size: few
V: TRBV12-3/TRBV12-4
D: TRBD2
CDR3: CASSSTSANKGLNNEQFF
DNA: TGTGCCAGCAGTTCGACTAGCGCTAACAAGGGGCTTAACAATGAGCAGTTCTTC

J: TRBJ1-1
size: few
V: TRBV11-2
D: .
CDR3: CASSLDGGPNTEAFF
DNA: TGTGCCAGCAGCTTAGACGGGGGACCTAACACTGAAGCTTTCTTT

J: TRBJ2-7
size: .
V: TRBV4-3
D: .
CDR3: CASSPGMGYEQYF
DNA: TGCGCCAGCAGCCCGGGTATGGGTTACGAGCAGTACTTC

J: TRBJ2-5
size: once
V: TRBV3-1
D: TRBD2
CDR3: CASSQAGGEGRKTQYF
DNA: TGTGCCAGCAGCCAAGCCGGGGGGGAAGGCAGAAAGACCCAGTACTTC

J: TRBJ2-1
size: .
V: TRBV5-1
D: .
CDR3: CASSSGTTPYNEQFF
DNA: TGCGCCAGCAGCTCAGGGACAACCCCTTACAATGAGCAGTTCTTC

J: TRBJ2-1
size: .
V: TRBV3-1
D: .
CDR3: CASSQALFGEQFF
DNA: TGTGCCAGCAGCCAGGCCCTTTTCGGTGAGCAGTTCTTC

J: TRBJ2-3
size: .
V: TRBV5-1
D: .
CDR3: CASSLALGQGTDTQYF
DNA: TGCGCCAGCAGCTTAGCGTTAGGGCAAGGCACAGATACGCAGTATTTT

J: TRBJ2-2
size: .
V: TRBV24-1
D: .
CDR3: CATSDLLFGGRTGELFF
DNA: TGTGCCACCAGTGATTTGTTATTCGGGGGGCGAACCGGGGAACTGTTTTTT

J: TRBJ1-5
size: .
V: TRBV6-2/TRBV6-3
D: .
CDR3: CDSSYIGGERPQHF
DNA: TGTGACAGCAGTTATATAGGAGGGGAACGGCCCCAGCATTTT

J: TRBJ1-5
size: many
V: TRBV5-5
D: .
CDR3: CASSLVFGGQPQHF
DNA: TGTGCCAGCAGCTTGGTGTTCGGTGGTCAGCCCCAGCATTTT

J: TRBJ2-3
size: .
V: TRBV6-5
D: TRBD1
CDR3: CASSYQGQSTDTQYF
DNA: TGTGCCAGCAGTTACCAGGGACAGAGCACAGATACGCAGTATTTT

J: TRBJ2-7
size: few
V: TRBV28
D: TRBD1
CDR3: CASSKRLRDRGYGEQYF
DNA: TGTGCCAGCAGTAAAAGGCTACGGGACAGGGGGTACGGTGAGCAGTACTTC

J: TRBJ2-5
size: .
V: TRBV7-2
D: TRBD2
CDR3: CASSGTGGRGETQYF
DNA: TGTGCCAGCAGCGGAACGGGGGGTCGGGGGGAGACCCAGTACTTC

J: TRBJ2-7
size: .
V: TRBV7-9
D: .
CDR3: CASSPIFGGEGYEQYF
DNA: TGTGCCAGCAGCCCAATCTTTGGGGGCGAGGGGTACGAGCAGTACTTC

J: TRBJ2-6
size: .
V: TRBV5-1
D: .
CDR3: CASSLRGNVGANVLTF
DNA: TGCGCCAGCAGCTTGAGGGGTAATGTGGGGGCCAACGTCCTGACTTTC

J: TRBJ1-2
size: .
V: TRBV12-3/TRBV12-4
D: TRBD1
CDR3: CASSSGDRQTYGYTF
DNA: TGTGCCAGCAGTTCGGGGGACAGGCAAACGTATGGCTACACCTTC

J: TRBJ2-1
size: .
V: TRBV12-3/TRBV12-4
D: TRBD2
CDR3: CASSFNPSGSNNEQFF
DNA: TGTGCCAGCAGTTTTAATCCTAGCGGGAGCAACAATGAGCAGTTCTTC

J: TRBJ2-1
size: few
V: TRBV4-1
D: TRBD1
CDR3: CASSPEGQGAHEQFF
DNA: TGCGCCAGCAGCCCAGAGGGACAGGGGGCTCATGAGCAGTTCTTC

J: TRBJ2-7
size: many
V: TRBV29-1
D: .
CDR3: CSVGVRVGPYEQYF
DNA: TGCAGCGTTGGCGTCAGGGTAGGTCCCTACGAGCAGTACTTC

J: TRBJ2-3
size: .
V: TRBV29-1
D: .
CDR3: CSVEGRARNTQYF
DNA: TGCAGCGTTGAAGGGCGGGCTAGAAATACGCAGTATTTT

J: TRBJ2-1
size: many
V: TRBV13
D: TRBD1
CDR3: CASSPRGQKLYNEQFF
DNA: TGTGCCAGCAGCCCACGGGGACAGAAGTTATACAATGAGCAGTTCTTC

J: TRBJ2-3
size: .
V: TRBV28
D: .
CDR3: CANQGRSTDTQYF
DNA: TGTGCCAACCAGGGCCGTAGCACAGATACGCAGTATTTT

J: TRBJ2-3
size: .
V: TRBV29-1
D: .
CDR3: CSGRSSGRNTQYF
DNA: TGCAGCGGCCGGTCGTCAGGGAGGAATACGCAGTATTTT

J: TRBJ2-2
size: .
V: TRBV6-5
D: TRBD2
CDR3: CAVGRRGLALTGELFF
DNA: TGTGCCGTCGGGCGTAGGGGACTAGCGTTGACCGGGGAGCTGTTTTTT

J: TRBJ2-1
size: .
V: TRBV11-3
D: TRBD2
CDR3: CASSLRGYGLAGYNEQFF
DNA: TGTGCCAGCAGCTTAAGAGGTTATGGACTAGCGGGGTACAATGAGCAGTTCTTC

J: TRBJ2-3
size: few
V: TRBV4-3
D: TRBD2
CDR3: CASSQVAGRPDTQYF
DNA: TGCGCCAGCAGCCAAGTTGCCGGGAGGCCAGATACGCAGTATTTT

J: TRBJ1-5
size: .
V: TRBV28
D: TRBD1
CDR3: CASSGGQGSQPQHF
DNA: TGTGCCAGCAGTGGGGGACAGGGTAGTCAGCCCCAGCATTTT

J: TRBJ2-3
size: .
V: TRBV20-1
D: TRBD2
CDR3: CRATSGADTQYF
DNA: TGCAGAGCAACTAGCGGGGCAGATACGCAGTATTTT

J: TRBJ2-1
size: .
V: TRBV27
D: .
CDR3: CASSLRLDLDLDNEQFF
DNA: TGTGCCAGCAGCTTGCGACTGGACTTAGATTTAGACAATGAGCAGTTCTTC

J: TRBJ1-2
size: .
V: TRBV20-1
D: .
CDR3: CSVGDSIGYTF
DNA: TGCAGTGTTGGAGACAGCATAGGCTACACCTTC

J: TRBJ1-2
size: once
V: TRBV28
D: TRBD1
CDR3: CASSWGTGLTGYTF
DNA: TGTGCCAGCAGTTGGGGGACAGGGTTAACGGGCTACACCTTC

J: TRBJ2-1
size: .
V: TRBV7-9
D: TRBD2
CDR3: CASSSAGTHNEQFF
DNA: TGTGCCAGCAGCTCAGCGGGGACCCACAATGAGCAGTTCTTC

J: TRBJ1-2
size: many
V: TRBV29-1
D: .
CDR3: CSGLEGGYGYTF
DNA: TGCAGCGGCCTTGAGGGGGGCTATGGCTACACCTTC

J: TRBJ2-3
size: .
V: TRBV7-9
D: .
CDR3: CASSSPIRADTQYF
DNA: TGTGCCAGCAGCTCTCCCATTCGTGCAGATACGCAGTATTTT

J: TRBJ1-2
size: .
V: TRBV28
D: .
CDR3: CASRLYYGYTF
DNA: TGTGCCAGTAGGCTTTATTATGGCTACACCTTC

J: TRBJ1-5
size: few
V: TRBV20-1
D: TRBD1
CDR3: CSAWTGVSNRPQHF
DNA: TGCAGTGCTTGGACAGGGGTTAGCAATCGGCCCCAGCATTTT